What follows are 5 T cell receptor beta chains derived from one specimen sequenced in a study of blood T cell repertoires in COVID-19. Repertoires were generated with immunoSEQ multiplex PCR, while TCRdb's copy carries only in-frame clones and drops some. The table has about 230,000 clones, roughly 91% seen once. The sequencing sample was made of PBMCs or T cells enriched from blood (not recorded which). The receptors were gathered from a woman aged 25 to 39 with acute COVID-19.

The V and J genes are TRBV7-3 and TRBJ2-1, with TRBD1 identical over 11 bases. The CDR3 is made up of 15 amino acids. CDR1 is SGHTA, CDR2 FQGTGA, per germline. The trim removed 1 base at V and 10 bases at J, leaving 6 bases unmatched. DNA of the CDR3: TGTGCCAGCAGCTTAATGGGGACAGGGGGATCGGAGCAGTTCTTC. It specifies CASSLMGTGGSEQFF.

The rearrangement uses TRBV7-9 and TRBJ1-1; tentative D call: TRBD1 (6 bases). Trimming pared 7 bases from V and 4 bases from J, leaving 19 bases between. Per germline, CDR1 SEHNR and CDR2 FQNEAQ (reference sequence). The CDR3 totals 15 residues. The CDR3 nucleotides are TGTGCCAGCACCGCCGGGGGGCCGGGGATCACTGAAGCTTTCTTT. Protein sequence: CASTAGGPGITEAFF.

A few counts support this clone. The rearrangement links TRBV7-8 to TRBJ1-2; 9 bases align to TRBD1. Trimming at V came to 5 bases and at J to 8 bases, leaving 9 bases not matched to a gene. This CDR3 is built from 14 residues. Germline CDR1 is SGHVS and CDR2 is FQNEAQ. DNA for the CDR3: TGTGCCAGCAGCCCAGGACAGGGGATGCCGGGCTACACCTTC. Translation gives CASSPGQGMPGYTF. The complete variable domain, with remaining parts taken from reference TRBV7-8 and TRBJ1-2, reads GAGVSQSPRYKVAKRGQDVALRCDPISGHVSLFWYQQALGQGPEFLTYFQNEAQLDKSGLPSDRFFAERPEGSVSTLKIQRTQQEDSAVYLCASSPGQGMPGYTFGSGTRLTVV.

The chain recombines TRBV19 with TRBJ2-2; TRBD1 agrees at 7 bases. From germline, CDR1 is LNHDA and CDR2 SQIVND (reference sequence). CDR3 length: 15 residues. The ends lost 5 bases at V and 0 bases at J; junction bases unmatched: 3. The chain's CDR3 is CASSAGTANTGELFF. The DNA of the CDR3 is TGTGCCAGTAGTGCCGGGACAGCGAACACCGGGGAGCTGTTTTTT.

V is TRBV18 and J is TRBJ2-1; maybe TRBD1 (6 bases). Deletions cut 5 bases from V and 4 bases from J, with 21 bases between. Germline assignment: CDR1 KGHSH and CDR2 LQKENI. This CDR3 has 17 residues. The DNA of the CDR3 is TGTGCCAGCTCAAAGATTTCAATCGGACAGTTATACAATGAGCAGTTCTTC. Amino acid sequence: CASSKISIGQLYNEQFF.